The entry below describes one T cell receptor beta chain. The antigen is unknown. This sample stems from a study of T cell responses to AZD1222 COVID-19 vaccine. Points from the study as a whole: Increases in Spike-specific TCR breadth and depth were seen after two AZD1222 doses. Regions left unmutated in variants are reportedly the target of nearly half of spike-specific TCRs.

Recipients boosted at about 4 weeks or about 12 weeks are pooled. Some clones are missing from TCRdb's copy, which holds only in-frame ones; the method was immunoSEQ multiplex PCR. This sample has some 110,000 clones, with roughly 91% found just once. This specimen consisted of peripheral blood, obtained 28 days after the second AZD1222 dose. This clonotype was obtained from an adult who received the AZD1222 COVID-19 vaccine.

The CDR3 loop reads CASSRDRVNEQFF. CDR3 DNA sequence: TGTGCCAGCAGTCGGGACAGGGTCAATGAGCAGTTCTTC. The chain carries TRBV6-5 and TRBJ2-1, with 9 bases that match TRBD1. The germline CDR1 and CDR2 sequences are MNHEY and SVGAGI. The ends lost 5 bases at V and 6 bases at J; junction bases unmatched: 2. The CDR3 is 13 residues long.